This T cell receptor beta chain was documented in a study of T-cell reconstitution after alpha-beta-depleted transplantation in children. Unique molecular identifiers featured in how the TCRbeta library was prepared. Using its own MiXCR run on the PCR reads, TCRdb lists one record per CDR3 protein. This table has around 400,000 distinct CDR3 sequences, over 20% appearing once. This clonotype was counted between two and nine times. There are 13 residues in the CDR3. Germline-derived CDR1 and CDR2 are LGHNT and FRNRAP. V lost 2 bases and J lost 8; bases outside the gene matches: 5. The sequenced sample was PBMCs from the stem cell graft donor, obtained from the stem cell graft. The J gene is TRBJ1-2, the V gene TRBV12-5, with 7 nucleotides matching TRBD1. This receptor was identified in a human donor who donated a stem cell graft to a child with acute myeloid leukemia. The CDR3 sequence is CASGLSTGEGYTF. CDR3 DNA sequence: TGTGCTAGTGGTTTGTCCACAGGGGAAGGCTACACCTTC.